These 20 T cell receptor beta chains share one sample of origin, sequenced in a study of blood T cell repertoires in COVID-19 (dated by TCRdb to about 2020). Library prep was done by the immunoSEQ multiplex PCR assay. TCRdb provides this immuneACCESS table in a form limited to in-frame rearrangements. Some clones are lacking; in checked studies, under half of them reflect an unresolved V gene, and why the rest are absent is not known. The sample table holds 400,000 to 550,000 clones, of which 70% to 90% were seen once. The ten biggest clones cover over 1.5% of the sample. Sequencing input: PBMCs or T cells enriched from blood (not recorded which). Every receptor here comes from a woman under 30 with acute COVID-19.

The chain links TRBV12-3 or TRBV12-4 to TRBJ2-7; no clear D gene. Trimming took off 5 bases at V and 6 bases at J, with 11 bases between the two ends. The CDR3 is 12 amino acids. This CDR3 is CASSGPGPEQYF. The CDR3 DNA reads TGTGCCAGCAGTGGGCCCGGCCCCGAGCAGTACTTC.

This chain connects TRBV28 to TRBJ2-4; D remains ambiguous. V lost 6 bases, J lost 3 bases, and 6 bases lay in between. Germline assignment: CDR1 MDHEN and CDR2 SYDVKM. CDR3 length: 12 residues. DNA for the CDR3: TGTGCCAGCAGCCCCGGCAAAAACATTCAGTACTTC. Its protein is CASSPGKNIQYF.

The chain recombines TRBV18 with TRBJ1-2; 9 bases agree with TRBD1. From germline, CDR1 is KGHSH and CDR2 LQKENI. The CDR3 loop spans 14 amino acids. V shed 3 bases, J shed 9 bases, and the junction held 8 bases outside the gene matches. The CDR3 loop is CASSPTGQGWSYTF. CDR3 DNA sequence: TGTGCCAGCTCACCGACGGGACAGGGTTGGAGCTACACCTTC.

The gene calls are TRBV12-3 or TRBV12-4 and TRBJ1-2; TRBD1 might be the D (6 bases). The CDR3 sequence is 13 residues long. The V end was cut by 6 bases, the J end by 4 bases, with 12 bases between. The CDR3 DNA is TGTGCCAGCAGGGGGACATTCGGCTATGGCTACACCTTC. This translates into CASRGTFGYGYTF.

This sequence joins TRBV4-1 and TRBJ2-3; 7 positions match TRBD1. Unmatched junction bases numbered 5, after V lost 6 bases and J lost 2 bases. This CDR3 region has 14 residues. Germline-derived CDR1 and CDR2 are MGHRA and YSYEKL. The CDR3 DNA reads as TGCGCCAGCAGTCGGGACAGAGTCACAGATACGCAGTATTTT. It yields the protein CASSRDRVTDTQYF.

The chain recombines TRBV19 with TRBJ1-1; D not certain. The CDR3 has 14 residues. The V gene lost 3 bases and the J gene lost 4 bases, with 12 bases spanning the gap. In germline, CDR1 is LNHDA, CDR2 SQIVND (reference sequence). CDR3 bases: TGTGCCAGTAGTATCCGTAGAGAGATCACTGAAGCTTTCTTT. It is translated as CASSIRREITEAFF.

V gene TRBV19 combines with J gene TRBJ1-6; 9 nucleotides line up with TRBD1. This CDR3 spans 15 amino acids. V lost 4 bases to trimming and J lost 7 bases; unmatched junction nucleotides: 5. Per germline, CDR1 LNHDA and CDR2 SQIVND (reference sequence). Here the CDR3 DNA reads TGTGCCAGTAGTACCTTACAGGGGGCGAATTCACCCCTCCACTTT. Translating gives CASSTLQGANSPLHF.

V and J are TRBV11-2 and TRBJ2-3; 12 nucleotides line up with TRBD2. With V trimmed by 5 bases and J by 3 bases, 6 bases remained unmatched. Germline V lookup: CDR1 SGHAT, CDR2 FQNNGV. The CDR3 has 16 amino acids. CDR3 in amino acids: CASSPSSGGATDTQYF. In DNA, the CDR3 is TGTGCCAGCAGCCCTTCTAGCGGGGGGGCAACAGATACGCAGTATTTT.

The chain uses TRBV27 and TRBJ1-1; D gene ambiguous. Trimming stripped 6 bases from V and 6 bases from J, with 23 bases between. CDR3 length equals 16 residues. Germline V gene sequence: CDR1 MNHEY, CDR2 SMNVEV (reference sequence). The CDR3 region has the DNA TGTGCCAGCAGCTCTCATAGGCGGGTGGTCGGCCCTGAAGCTTTCTTT. This encodes CASSSHRRVVGPEAFF.

This chain joins TRBV28 and TRBJ2-7; no clear D. V was pared by 9 bases and J by 0 bases, with 18 bases between. CDR1 MDHEN and CDR2 SYDVKM come from the germline V gene. There are 15 residues in the CDR3. CDR3: CARKHKGRSSYEQYF. The CDR3 DNA reads as TGTGCCAGAAAACACAAAGGAAGGAGCTCCTACGAGCAGTACTTC.

The CDR3 reads CATSDPDRGYEQYF. The CDR3 nucleotides read TGTGCCACCAGTGATCCCGACAGGGGGTACGAGCAGTACTTC. J is TRBJ2-7 and V is TRBV24-1; 9 bases are a match to TRBD1. The CDR3 contains 14 residues. With V trimmed by 3 bases and J by 4 bases, 3 bases remained unmatched. Germline V gene sequence: CDR1 KGHDR, CDR2 SFDVKD.

This clone occurred once. V gene TRBV28 combines with J gene TRBJ1-6, with unresolved D. The V gene's germline CDR1 is MDHEN and CDR2 SYDVKM. The V end was cut by 5 bases, the J end by 7 bases, with 12 bases between. This CDR3 is built from 14 residues. The CDR3 region is CASSGRRSNSPLHF. CDR3 bases: TGTGCCAGCAGTGGGCGAAGGTCGAATTCACCCCTCCACTTT.

The chain recombines TRBV10-2 with TRBJ2-7, with D possibly being TRBD1 (6 bases). Looked up from germline, CDR1 is WSHSY and CDR2 is SAAADI. The CDR3 is made up of 17 amino acids. Trimming pared 6 bases from V and 2 bases from J, leaving 23 bases between. Here the CDR3 reads CASRTRDKAPITYEQYF. CDR3 nucleotide sequence: TGCGCCAGCAGAACACGGGACAAGGCCCCAATCACCTACGAGCAGTACTTC.

V and J are TRBV7-9 and TRBJ2-7; weak D call: TRBD2 (6 bases). V was clipped by 5 bases and J by 5 bases, with 22 bases between them. The CDR3 runs to 16 residues. CDR1 SEHNR and CDR2 FQNEAQ come from the germline V gene (reference sequence). CDR3 sequence reads: CASSGTGAGQRNEQYF. CDR3 nucleotide sequence: TGTGCCAGCAGCGGCACGGGAGCAGGCCAAAGAAACGAGCAGTACTTC.

This chain connects TRBV10-3 to TRBJ2-1, with 7 bases fitting TRBD2. The CDR3 runs to 15 residues. Germline trimming cut 8 bases from V and 6 bases from J; bases unmatched to any gene: 13. Germline CDR1 ENHRY, CDR2 SYGVKD. The CDR3 bases are TGTGCCATCTTGGGAGGGACGGGAGGAATCAATGAGCAGTTCTTC. Protein product: CAILGGTGGINEQFF.

This clone was counted only a few times. This rearrangement joins TRBV2 to TRBJ1-2, with unresolved D. V was trimmed by 7 bases and J by 8 bases, leaving 20 bases between them. Germline V gives CDR1 SNHLY, CDR2 FYNNEI. The length of the CDR3 is 14 residues. This CDR3 reads CASMVARASDGYTF. Written as DNA, the CDR3 is TGTGCCAGCATGGTGGCGAGGGCCTCTGACGGCTACACCTTC. The whole variable domain, remainder taken from reference TRBV2 and TRBJ1-2, is EPEVTQTPSHQVTQMGQEVILRCVPISNHLYFYWYRQILGQKVEFLVSFYNNEISEKSEIFDDQFSVERPDGSNFTLKIRSTKLEDSAMYFCASMVARASDGYTFGSGTRLTVV.

This clone has a handful of counts. V is TRBV19 and J is TRBJ2-6; TRBD1 is a possible D gene (5 bases). CDR3 length: 15 residues. V dropped 5 bases and J dropped 0 bases, with 8 bases sitting between them. Germline loops: CDR1 LNHDA, CDR2 SQIVND (reference sequence). In DNA form, the CDR3 reads TGTGCCAGTAGTTGGGGCCTCTCTGGGGCCAACGTCCTGACTTTC. Translated, it gives CASSWGLSGANVLTF.

The sample holds one count of this clone. The J gene is TRBJ2-2, the V gene TRBV27; 12 nucleotides agree with TRBD2. The trim removed 4 bases at V and 2 bases at J, leaving 2 bases unmatched. The CDR3 is made up of 16 amino acids. Germline lookup yields CDR1 MNHEY and CDR2 SMNVEV (reference sequence). CDR3 amino acids: CASSSGLAGNTGELFF. Here the CDR3 DNA reads TGTGCCAGCAGTTCAGGACTAGCGGGAAACACCGGGGAGCTGTTTTTT.

The V call is TRBV25-1, the J call TRBJ2-7, with 7 bases matching TRBD1. The germline V gene encodes CDR1 MGHDK and CDR2 SYGVNS. J was trimmed by 6 bases and V by 6 bases; bases with no gene match: 11. The CDR3 totals 14 residues. The CDR3 region has the DNA TGTGCCAGCAGCCACACAGGGGTCCAAGGCGAGCAGTACTTC. It codes for CASSHTGVQGEQYF.

This clone has just one count. This chain links TRBV30 with TRBJ1-1; perhaps TRBD1 as D (6 bases). V was clipped by 0 bases and J by 5 bases, with 16 bases between them. In germline, CDR1 is GTSNPN, CDR2 SVGIG (reference sequence). CDR3 length equals 15 residues. CDR3 DNA sequence: TGTGCCTGGAGTGTATTGGGGGCTGTAGGGACTGAAGCTTTCTTT. This encodes CAWSVLGAVGTEAFF.